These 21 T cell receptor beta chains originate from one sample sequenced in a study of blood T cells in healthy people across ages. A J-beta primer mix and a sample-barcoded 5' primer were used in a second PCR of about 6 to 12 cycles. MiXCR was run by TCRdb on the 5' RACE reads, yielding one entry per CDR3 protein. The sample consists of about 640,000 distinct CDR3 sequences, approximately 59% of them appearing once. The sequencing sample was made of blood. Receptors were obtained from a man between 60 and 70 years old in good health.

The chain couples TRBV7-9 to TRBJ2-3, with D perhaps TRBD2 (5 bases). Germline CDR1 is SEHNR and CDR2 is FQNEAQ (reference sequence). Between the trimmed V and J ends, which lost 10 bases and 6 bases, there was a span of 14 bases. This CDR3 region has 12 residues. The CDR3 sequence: CATTDSLDTQYF. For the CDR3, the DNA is TGTGCCACCACGGACTCCCTGGATACGCAGTATTTT.

CDR3 amino acids: CASSFPGTTYGYTF. CDR3 nucleotide sequence: TGTGCCAGCAGCTTTCCCGGGACAACGTATGGCTACACCTTC. The V and J genes are TRBV13 and TRBJ1-2; weak D call: TRBD1 (6 bases). The V end lost 3 bases, the J end lost 5 bases, and 13 bases lay between the germline ends. CDR1 is PRHDT and CDR2 is FYEKMQ in the germline V gene (reference sequence). This CDR3 comprises 14 residues.

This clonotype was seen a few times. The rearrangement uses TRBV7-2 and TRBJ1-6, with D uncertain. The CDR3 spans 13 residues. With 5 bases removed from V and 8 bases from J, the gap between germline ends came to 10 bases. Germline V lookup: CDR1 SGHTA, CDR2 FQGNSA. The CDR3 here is CASSPQWDSPLHF. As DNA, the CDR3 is TGTGCCAGCAGCCCCCAGTGGGATTCACCCCTCCACTTT.

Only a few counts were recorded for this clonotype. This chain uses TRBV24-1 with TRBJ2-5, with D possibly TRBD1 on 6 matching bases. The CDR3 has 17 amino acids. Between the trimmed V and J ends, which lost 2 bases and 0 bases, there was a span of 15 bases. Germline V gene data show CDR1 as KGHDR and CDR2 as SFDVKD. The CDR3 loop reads CATSDSTGTPYQETQYF. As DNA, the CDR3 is TGTGCCACCAGTGATTCTACCGGGACACCGTACCAAGAGACCCAGTACTTC.

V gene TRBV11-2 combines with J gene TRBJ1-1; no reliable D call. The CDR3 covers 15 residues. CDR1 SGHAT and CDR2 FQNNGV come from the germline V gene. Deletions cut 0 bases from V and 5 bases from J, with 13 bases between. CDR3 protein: CASSLDRSSRTEAFF. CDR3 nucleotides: TGTGCCAGCAGCTTAGATAGGTCCTCGCGGACTGAAGCTTTCTTT.

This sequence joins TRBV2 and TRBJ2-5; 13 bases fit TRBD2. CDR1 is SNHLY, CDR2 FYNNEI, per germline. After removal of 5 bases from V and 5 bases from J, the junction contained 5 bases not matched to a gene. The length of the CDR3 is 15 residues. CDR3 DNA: TGTGCCAGCAGTCCACTAGCGGGGGGGCTCGAGACCCAGTACTTC. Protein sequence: CASSPLAGGLETQYF.

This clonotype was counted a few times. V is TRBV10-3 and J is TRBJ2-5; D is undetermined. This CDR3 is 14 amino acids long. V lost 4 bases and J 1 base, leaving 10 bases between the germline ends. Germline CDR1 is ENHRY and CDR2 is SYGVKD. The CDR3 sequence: CAISGQLGQETQYF. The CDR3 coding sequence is TGTGCCATCAGTGGCCAATTAGGCCAAGAGACCCAGTACTTC.

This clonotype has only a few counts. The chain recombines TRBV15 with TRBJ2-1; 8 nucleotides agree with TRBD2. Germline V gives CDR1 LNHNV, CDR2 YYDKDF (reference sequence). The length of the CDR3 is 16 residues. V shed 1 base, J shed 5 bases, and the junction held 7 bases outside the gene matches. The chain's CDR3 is CATSRAGGGSHNEQFF. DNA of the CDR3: TGTGCCACCAGCAGAGCGGGCGGGGGGTCCCACAATGAGCAGTTCTTC. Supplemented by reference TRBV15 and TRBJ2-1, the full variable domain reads DAMVIQNPRYQVTQFGKPVTLSCSQTLNHNVMYWYQQKSSQAPKLLFHYYDKDFNNEADTPDNFQSRRPNTSFCFLDIRSPGLGDTAMYLCATSRAGGGSHNEQFFGPGTRLTVL.

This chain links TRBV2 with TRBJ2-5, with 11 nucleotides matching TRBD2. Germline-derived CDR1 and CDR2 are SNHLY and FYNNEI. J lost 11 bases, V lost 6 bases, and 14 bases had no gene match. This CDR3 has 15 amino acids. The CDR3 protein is CASRPLAGVSNEQYF. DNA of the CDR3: TGTGCCAGCAGACCACTAGCGGGGGTTTCAAATGAGCAGTACTTC. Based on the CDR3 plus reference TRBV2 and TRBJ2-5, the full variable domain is EPEVTQTPSHQVTQMGQEVILRCVPISNHLYFYWYRQILGQKVEFLVSFYNNEISEKSEIFDDQFSVERPDGSNFTLKIRSTKLEDSAMYFCASRPLAGVSNEQYFGPGTRLLVL.

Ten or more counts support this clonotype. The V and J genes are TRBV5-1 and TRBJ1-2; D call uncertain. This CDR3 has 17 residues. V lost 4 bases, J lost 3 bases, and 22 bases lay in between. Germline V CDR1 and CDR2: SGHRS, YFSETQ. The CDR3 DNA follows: TGCGCCAGCAGCAAGATAGAGGTTAGGGATCAGGACTATGGCTACACCTTC. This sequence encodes CASSKIEVRDQDYGYTF.

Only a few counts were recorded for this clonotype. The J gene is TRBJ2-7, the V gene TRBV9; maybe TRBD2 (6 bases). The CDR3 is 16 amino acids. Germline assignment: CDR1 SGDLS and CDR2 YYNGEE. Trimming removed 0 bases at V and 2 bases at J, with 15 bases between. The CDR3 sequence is CASSVGSPGETYEQYF. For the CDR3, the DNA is TGTGCCAGCAGCGTAGGGAGCCCGGGGGAGACCTACGAGCAGTACTTC.

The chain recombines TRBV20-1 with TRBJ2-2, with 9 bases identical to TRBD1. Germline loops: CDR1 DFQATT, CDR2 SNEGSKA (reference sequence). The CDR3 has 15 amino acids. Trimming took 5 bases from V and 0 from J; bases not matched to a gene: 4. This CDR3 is CSARRTGANTGELFF. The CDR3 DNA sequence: TGCAGTGCTCGGCGGACAGGGGCGAACACCGGGGAGCTGTTTTTT.

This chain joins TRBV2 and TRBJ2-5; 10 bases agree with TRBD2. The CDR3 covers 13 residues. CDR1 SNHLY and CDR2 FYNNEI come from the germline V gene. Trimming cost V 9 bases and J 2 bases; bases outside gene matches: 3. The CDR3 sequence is CARSSGGQETQYF. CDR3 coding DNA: TGTGCCAGGAGTAGCGGGGGGCAAGAGACCCAGTACTTC.

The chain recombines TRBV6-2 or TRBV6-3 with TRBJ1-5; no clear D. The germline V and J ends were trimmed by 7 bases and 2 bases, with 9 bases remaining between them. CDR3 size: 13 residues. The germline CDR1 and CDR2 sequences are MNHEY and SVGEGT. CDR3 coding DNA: TGTGCCAGCACCGTTATGGGCAATCAGCCCCAGCATTTT. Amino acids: CASTVMGNQPQHF.

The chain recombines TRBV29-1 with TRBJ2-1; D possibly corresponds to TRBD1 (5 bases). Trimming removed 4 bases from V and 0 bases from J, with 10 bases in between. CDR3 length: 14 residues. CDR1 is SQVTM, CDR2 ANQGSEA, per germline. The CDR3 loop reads CSVVVQASYNEQFF. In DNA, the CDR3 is TGCAGCGTTGTAGTACAGGCCTCCTACAATGAGCAGTTCTTC.

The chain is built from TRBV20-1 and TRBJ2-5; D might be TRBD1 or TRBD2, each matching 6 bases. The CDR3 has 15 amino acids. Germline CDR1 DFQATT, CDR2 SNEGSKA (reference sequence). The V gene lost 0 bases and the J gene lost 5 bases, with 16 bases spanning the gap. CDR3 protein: CSARDPRGGRETQYF. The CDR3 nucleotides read TGCAGTGCTAGAGATCCGAGAGGGGGGAGGGAGACCCAGTACTTC.

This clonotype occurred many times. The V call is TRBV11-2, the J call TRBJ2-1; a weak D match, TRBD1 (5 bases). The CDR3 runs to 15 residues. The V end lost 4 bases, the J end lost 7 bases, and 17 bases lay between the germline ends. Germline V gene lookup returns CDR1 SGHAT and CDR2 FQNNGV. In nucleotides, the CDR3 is TGTGCCAGCAGCTCCGAGGACAAGGCGGTTAATGAGCAGTTCTTC. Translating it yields CASSSEDKAVNEQFF.

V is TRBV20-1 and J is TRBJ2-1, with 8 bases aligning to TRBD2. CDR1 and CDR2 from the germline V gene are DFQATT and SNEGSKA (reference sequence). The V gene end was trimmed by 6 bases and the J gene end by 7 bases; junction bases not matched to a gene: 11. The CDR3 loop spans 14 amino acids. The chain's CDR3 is CSAGKGTSRNEQFF. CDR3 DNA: TGCAGTGCGGGGAAGGGGACTAGTCGTAATGAGCAGTTCTTC.

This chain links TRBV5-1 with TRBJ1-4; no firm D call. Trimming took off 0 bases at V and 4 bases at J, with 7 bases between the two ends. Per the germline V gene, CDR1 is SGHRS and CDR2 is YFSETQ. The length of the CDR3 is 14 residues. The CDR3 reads CASSLDGLNEKLFF. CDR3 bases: TGCGCCAGCAGCTTGGATGGACTTAATGAAAAACTGTTTTTT.

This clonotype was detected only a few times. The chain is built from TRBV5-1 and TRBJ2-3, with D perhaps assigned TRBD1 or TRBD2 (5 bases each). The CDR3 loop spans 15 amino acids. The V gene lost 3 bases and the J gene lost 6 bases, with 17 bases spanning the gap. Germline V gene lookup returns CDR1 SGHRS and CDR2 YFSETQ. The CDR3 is CASSSRDPSVDTQYF. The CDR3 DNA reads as TGCGCCAGCAGCTCCCGGGACCCCTCGGTGGATACGCAGTATTTT.

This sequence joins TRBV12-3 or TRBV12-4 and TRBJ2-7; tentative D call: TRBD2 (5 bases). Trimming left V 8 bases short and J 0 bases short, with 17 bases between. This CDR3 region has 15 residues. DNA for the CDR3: TGTGCCAGCGGCGCGTCGGGAAAAAACTCCTACGAGCAGTACTTC. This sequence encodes CASGASGKNSYEQYF.